The 17 T cell receptor beta chains below come from one sample, sequenced in a study of CXCR3-negative and CXCR3-positive naive CD8 T cells. Study-level points and caveats: CXCR3-positive naive cells had TRB CDR3s that were more hydrophobic than CXCR3-negative naive cells had.

These receptors have no identified antigens. UMI-labeled TRB cDNA libraries were prepared by 5' RACE. Each CDR3 protein gets one entry in TCRdb, which reprocessed the 5' RACE reads and gives no DNA. The sample data list roughly 93,000 distinct CDR3 sequences. Sample: naive CXCR3+ CD8+ T cells from blood. Documented subset: CD45RO-CCR7+CD27+CD95- naive CD8+ T cells expressing CXCR3 (TNR3+). All receptors come from a human donor in good health. Some clones in this sample may be carry-over from other donors' samples.

The V gene is TRBV20-1, the J gene TRBJ1-5; TCRdb gives TRBD1 as the D gene, but with no DNA this cannot be confirmed. CDR1 is DFQATT and CDR2 is SNEGSKA in the germline V gene (reference sequence). This CDR3 spans 14 amino acids. CDR3 sequence: CSAHTGDRVGPQHF.

This rearrangement joins TRBV29-1 to TRBJ2-1; TCRdb picks TRBD1, but there is no DNA to check that call. The CDR3 is 14 amino acids. Germline V gene sequence: CDR1 SQVTM, CDR2 ANQGSEA. This chain's CDR3 is CSVRLLEAYNEQFF.

The chain has TRBV29-1 and TRBJ1-2. The CDR3 spans 14 residues. Germline CDR1 and CDR2: SQVTM and ANQGSEA. The CDR3 loop is CSVEELGSNYGYTF.

The J gene is TRBJ2-3, the V gene TRBV12-3 or TRBV12-4; TCRdb lists TRBD2, though no DNA is available to test this call. The CDR3 is 14 residues long. CDR3 in amino acids: CASKEGMNPDTQYF.

The J gene is TRBJ2-7, the V gene TRBV5-5. There are 14 residues in the CDR3. Looked up from germline, CDR1 is SGHKS and CDR2 is YYEKEE (reference sequence). The CDR3 loop is CASSLGTTPYEQYF.

The rearrangement uses TRBV29-1 and TRBJ2-1; lacking DNA, the TRBD1 call made by TCRdb goes unchecked. CDR1 SQVTM and CDR2 ANQGSEA come from the germline V gene. The CDR3 consists of 13 residues. CDR3 sequence reads: CSVVQALGNEQFF.

This chain joins TRBV20-1 and TRBJ2-1; TCRdb's assignment of TRBD2 cannot be checked, as there is no DNA. Germline assignment: CDR1 DFQATT and CDR2 SNEGSKA (reference sequence). The length of the CDR3 is 14 residues. The CDR3 protein is CSAIAGEGVNEQFF.

The chain couples TRBV14 to TRBJ2-5; TCRdb's D gene call, TRBD2, goes unchecked for lack of DNA. The CDR3 has 17 amino acids. Germline values: CDR1 SGHDN, CDR2 FVKESK. The CDR3 here is CASSQDRKFGPLETQYF.

The chain combines TRBV12-3 or TRBV12-4 with TRBJ2-5. This CDR3 is built from 12 residues. The CDR3: CASSVWKETQYF.

This chain connects TRBV4-3 to TRBJ2-1; TCRdb names TRBD2, which stays unverified in the absence of DNA. The CDR3 loop spans 17 amino acids. Germline CDR1 is LGHNA and CDR2 is YSLEER. The CDR3 loop is CASSQWDPRDGRDEQFF.

The rearrangement uses TRBV9 and TRBJ1-2; TCRdb calls TRBD1, which cannot be checked without DNA. The germline gives CDR1 SGDLS, CDR2 YYNGEE. This CDR3 contains 12 residues. The CDR3 is CASSTQGYGYTF.

The chain recombines TRBV6-5 with TRBJ1-4; TCRdb's assignment of TRBD1 cannot be checked, as there is no DNA. The CDR3 length is 17 residues. Germline CDR1 reads MNHEY; CDR2 reads SVGAGI. Here the CDR3 reads CASSFNVDRASNEKLSF.

The V and J genes are TRBV7-8 and TRBJ2-1; TCRdb calls TRBD1, which cannot be checked without DNA. This CDR3 comprises 17 residues. From germline, CDR1 is SGHVS and CDR2 FQNEAQ. CDR3 residues: CASSFPGQGSTVDEQFF.

The chain uses TRBV29-1 and TRBJ2-1; TCRdb selects TRBD2, and the lack of DNA leaves this call unchecked. Germline V gene data show CDR1 as SQVTM and CDR2 as ANQGSEA. The length of the CDR3 is 13 residues. CDR3 loop: CSVGRAEGNEQFF.

The V gene is TRBV28, the J gene TRBJ2-7. This CDR3 is built from 15 residues. Germline V gene data show CDR1 as MDHEN and CDR2 as SYDVKM. CDR3 loop: CASSTEFKGIYEQYF.

The chain links TRBV4-1 to TRBJ2-5; there is no DNA to check the TCRdb D call of TRBD1. The CDR3 totals 16 residues. Germline V CDR1 and CDR2: MGHRA, YSYEKL. CDR3: CASSQGLKTGEETQYF.

V gene TRBV6-5 combines with J gene TRBJ2-1; TCRdb's D call, TRBD1, is unchecked because there is no DNA. Germline-derived CDR1 and CDR2 are MNHEY and SVGAGI. The CDR3 is made up of 16 amino acids. This CDR3 is CASSYPIGQGAHEQFF.